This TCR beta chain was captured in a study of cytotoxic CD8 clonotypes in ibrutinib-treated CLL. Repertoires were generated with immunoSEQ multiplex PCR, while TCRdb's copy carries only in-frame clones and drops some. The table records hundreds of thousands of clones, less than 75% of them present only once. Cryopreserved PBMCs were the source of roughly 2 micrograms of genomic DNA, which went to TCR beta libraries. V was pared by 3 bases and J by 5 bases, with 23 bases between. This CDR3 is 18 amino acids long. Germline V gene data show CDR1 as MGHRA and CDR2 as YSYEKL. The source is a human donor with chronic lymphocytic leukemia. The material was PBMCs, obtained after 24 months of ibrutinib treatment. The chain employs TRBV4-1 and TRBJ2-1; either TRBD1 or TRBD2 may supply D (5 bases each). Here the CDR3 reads CASSQARGRDLGHNEQFF. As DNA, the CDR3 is TGCGCCAGCAGCCAGGCCCGCGGCAGGGACCTGGGACACAATGAGCAGTTCTTC.